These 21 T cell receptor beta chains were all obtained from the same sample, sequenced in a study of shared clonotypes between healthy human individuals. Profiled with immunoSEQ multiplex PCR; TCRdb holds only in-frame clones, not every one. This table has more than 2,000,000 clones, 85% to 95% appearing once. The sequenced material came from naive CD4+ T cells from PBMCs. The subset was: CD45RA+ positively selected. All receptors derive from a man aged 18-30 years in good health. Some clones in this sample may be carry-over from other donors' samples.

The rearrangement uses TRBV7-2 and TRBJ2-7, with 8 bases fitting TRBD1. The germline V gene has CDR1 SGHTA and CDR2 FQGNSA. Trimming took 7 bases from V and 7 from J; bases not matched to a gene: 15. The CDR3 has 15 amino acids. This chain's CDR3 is CASILETGVMGEQYF. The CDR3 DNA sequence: TGTGCCAGCATCTTGGAGACAGGGGTGATGGGAGAGCAGTACTTC.

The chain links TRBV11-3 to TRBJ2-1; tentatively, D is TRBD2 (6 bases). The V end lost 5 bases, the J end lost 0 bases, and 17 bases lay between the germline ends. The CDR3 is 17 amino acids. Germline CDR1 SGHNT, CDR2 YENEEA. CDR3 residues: CASSPLSGRGSYNEQFF. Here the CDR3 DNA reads TGTGCCAGCAGCCCACTAAGCGGGCGTGGCTCCTACAATGAGCAGTTCTTC. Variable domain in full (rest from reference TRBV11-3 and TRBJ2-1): EAGVVQSPRYKIIEKKQPVAFWCNPISGHNTLYWYLQNLGQGPELLIRYENEEAVDDSQLPKDRFSAERLKGVDSTLKIQPAELGDSAVYLCASSPLSGRGSYNEQFFGPGTRLTVL.

The CDR3 loop reads CASSGQQHSGNTIYF. The CDR3 DNA reads as TGTGCCAGCAGCGGACAACAGCACTCTGGAAACACCATATATTTT. The J gene is TRBJ1-3, the V gene TRBV9; D unclear. The CDR3 consists of 15 residues. Germline V gene lookup returns CDR1 SGDLS and CDR2 YYNGEE. V lost 3 bases and J lost 0, with 10 bases in between.

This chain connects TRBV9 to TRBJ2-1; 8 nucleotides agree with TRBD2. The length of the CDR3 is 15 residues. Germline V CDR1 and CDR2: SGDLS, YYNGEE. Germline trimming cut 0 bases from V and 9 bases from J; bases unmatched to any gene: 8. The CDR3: CASSVEDGRAGEQFF. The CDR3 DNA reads TGTGCCAGCAGCGTAGAAGACGGGAGGGCCGGTGAGCAGTTCTTC.

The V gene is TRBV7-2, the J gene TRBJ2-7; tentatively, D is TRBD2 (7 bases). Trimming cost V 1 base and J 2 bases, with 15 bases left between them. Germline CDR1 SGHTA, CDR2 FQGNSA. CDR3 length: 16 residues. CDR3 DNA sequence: TGTGCCAGCAGCTTAGGGGGGGGCAGGGTAGCCTACGAGCAGTACTTC. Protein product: CASSLGGGRVAYEQYF. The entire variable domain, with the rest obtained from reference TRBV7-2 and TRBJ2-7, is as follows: GAGVSQSPSNKVTEKGKDVELRCDPISGHTALYWYRQSLGQGLEFLIYFQGNSAPDKSGLPSDRFSAERTGGSVSTLTIQRTQQEDSAVYLCASSLGGGRVAYEQYFGPGTRLTVT.

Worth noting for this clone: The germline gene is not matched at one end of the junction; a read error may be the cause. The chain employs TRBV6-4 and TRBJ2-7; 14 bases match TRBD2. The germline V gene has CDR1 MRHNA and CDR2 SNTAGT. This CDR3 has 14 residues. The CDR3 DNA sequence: TGTGCCGGCAGACTAGCGGGAGGGCCCAGCGAGCAGTACTTC. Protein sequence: CAGRLAGGPSEQYF.

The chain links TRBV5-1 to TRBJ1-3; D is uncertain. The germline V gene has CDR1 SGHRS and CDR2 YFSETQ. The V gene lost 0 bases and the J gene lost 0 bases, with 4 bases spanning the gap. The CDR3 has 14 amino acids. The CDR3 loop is CASSLAVSGNTIYF. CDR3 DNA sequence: TGCGCCAGCAGCTTGGCAGTCTCTGGAAACACCATATATTTT.

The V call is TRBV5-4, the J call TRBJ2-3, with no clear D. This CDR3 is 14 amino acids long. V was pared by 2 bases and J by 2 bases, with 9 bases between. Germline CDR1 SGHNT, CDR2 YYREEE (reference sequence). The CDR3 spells CASSFFSNTDTQYF. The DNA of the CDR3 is TGTGCCAGCAGCTTCTTCTCCAACACAGATACGCAGTATTTT.

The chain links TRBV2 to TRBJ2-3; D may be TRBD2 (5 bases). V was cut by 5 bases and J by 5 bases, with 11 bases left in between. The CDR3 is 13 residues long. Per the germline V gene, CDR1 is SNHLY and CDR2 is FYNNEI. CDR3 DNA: TGTGCCAGCAGTCCCATACGGGGAGATACGCAGTATTTT. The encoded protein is CASSPIRGDTQYF.

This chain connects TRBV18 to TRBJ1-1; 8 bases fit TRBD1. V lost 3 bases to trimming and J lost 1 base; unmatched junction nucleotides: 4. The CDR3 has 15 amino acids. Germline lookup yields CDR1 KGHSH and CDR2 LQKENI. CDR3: CASSPWTGPNTEAFF. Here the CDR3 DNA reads TGTGCCAGCTCACCTTGGACAGGGCCGAACACTGAAGCTTTCTTT. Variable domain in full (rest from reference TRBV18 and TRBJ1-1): NAGVMQNPRHLVRRRGQEARLRCSPMKGHSHVYWYRQLPEEGLKFMVYLQKENIIDESGMPKERFSAEFPKEGPSILRIQQVVRGDSAAYFCASSPWTGPNTEAFFGQGTRLTVV.

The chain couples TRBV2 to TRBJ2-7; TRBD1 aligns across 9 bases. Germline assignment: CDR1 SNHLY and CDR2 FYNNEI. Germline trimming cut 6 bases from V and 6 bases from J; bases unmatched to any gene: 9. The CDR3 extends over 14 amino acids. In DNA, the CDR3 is TGTGCCAGCAGCCAGGCACAGGGGGCGGGCGAGCAGTACTTC. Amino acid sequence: CASSQAQGAGEQYF.

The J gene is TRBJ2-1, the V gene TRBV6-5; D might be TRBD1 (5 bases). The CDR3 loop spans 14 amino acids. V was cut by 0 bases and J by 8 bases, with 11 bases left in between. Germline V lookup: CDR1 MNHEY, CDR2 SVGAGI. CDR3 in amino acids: CASSYSPGKDEQFF. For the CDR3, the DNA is TGTGCCAGCAGTTACTCTCCAGGGAAGGATGAGCAGTTCTTC.

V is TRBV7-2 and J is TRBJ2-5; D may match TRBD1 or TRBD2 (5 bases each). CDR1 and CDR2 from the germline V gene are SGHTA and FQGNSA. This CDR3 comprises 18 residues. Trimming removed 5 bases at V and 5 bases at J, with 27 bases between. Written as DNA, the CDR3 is TGTGCCAGCAGCGGACTGGCCATTAGTGGGGGATCGGGGGAGACCCAGTACTTC. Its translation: CASSGLAISGGSGETQYF.

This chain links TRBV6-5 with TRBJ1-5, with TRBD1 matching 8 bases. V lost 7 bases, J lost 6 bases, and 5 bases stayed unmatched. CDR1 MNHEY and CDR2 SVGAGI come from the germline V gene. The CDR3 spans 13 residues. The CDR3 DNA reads TGTGCCAGCAACCAGGGGGCCGGTCAGCCCCAGCATTTT. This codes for CASNQGAGQPQHF.

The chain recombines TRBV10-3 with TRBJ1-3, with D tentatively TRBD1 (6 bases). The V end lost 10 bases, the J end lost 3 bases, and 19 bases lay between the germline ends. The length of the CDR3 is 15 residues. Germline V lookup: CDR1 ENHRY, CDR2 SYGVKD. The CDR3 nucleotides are TGTGCCACCGGGGCCGGGGGGGGCGTTGGAAACACCATATATTTT. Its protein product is CATGAGGGVGNTIYF.

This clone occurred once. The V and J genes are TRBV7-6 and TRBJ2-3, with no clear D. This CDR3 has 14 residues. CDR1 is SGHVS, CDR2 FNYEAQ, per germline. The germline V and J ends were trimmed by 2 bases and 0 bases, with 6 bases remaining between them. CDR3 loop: CASSLYDSTDTQYF. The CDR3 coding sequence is TGTGCCAGCAGCTTATACGACAGCACAGATACGCAGTATTTT.

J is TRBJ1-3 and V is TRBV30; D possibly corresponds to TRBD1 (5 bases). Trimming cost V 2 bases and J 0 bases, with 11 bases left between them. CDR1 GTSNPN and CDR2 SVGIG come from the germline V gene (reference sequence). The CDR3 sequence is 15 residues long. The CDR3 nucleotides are TGTGCCTGGAGTCCGGGACTTTCCTCTGGAAACACCATATATTTT. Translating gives CAWSPGLSSGNTIYF.

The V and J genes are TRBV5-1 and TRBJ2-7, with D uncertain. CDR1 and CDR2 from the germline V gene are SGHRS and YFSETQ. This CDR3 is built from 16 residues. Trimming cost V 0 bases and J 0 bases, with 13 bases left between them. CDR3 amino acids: CASSLALSLDSYEQYF. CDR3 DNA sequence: TGCGCCAGCAGCTTGGCCCTTTCTCTCGACTCCTACGAGCAGTACTTC.

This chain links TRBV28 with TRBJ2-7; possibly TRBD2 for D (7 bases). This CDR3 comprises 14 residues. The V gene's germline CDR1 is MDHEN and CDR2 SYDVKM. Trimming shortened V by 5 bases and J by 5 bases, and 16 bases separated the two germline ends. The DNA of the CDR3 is TGTGCCAGCAGTGAAACCAGGGGAGGGGACGAGCAGTACTTC. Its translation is CASSETRGGDEQYF.

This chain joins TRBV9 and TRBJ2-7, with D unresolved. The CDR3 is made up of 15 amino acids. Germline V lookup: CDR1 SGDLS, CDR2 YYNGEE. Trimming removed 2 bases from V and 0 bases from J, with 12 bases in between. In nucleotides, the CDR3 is TGTGCCAGCAGCGTTGGTCCCACAGACTCCTACGAGCAGTACTTC. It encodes CASSVGPTDSYEQYF.

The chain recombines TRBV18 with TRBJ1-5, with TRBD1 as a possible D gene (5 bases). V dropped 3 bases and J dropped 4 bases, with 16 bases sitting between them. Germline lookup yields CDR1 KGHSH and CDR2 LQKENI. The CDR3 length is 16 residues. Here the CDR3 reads CASSPGLPEINQPQHF. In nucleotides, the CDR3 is TGTGCCAGCTCACCGGGGCTTCCCGAAATTAATCAGCCCCAGCATTTT.